The 18 T cell receptor beta chains below all came from one sample that was sequenced in a study of OX40 agonist ivuxolimab in advanced cancers. Repertoires were generated with immunoSEQ multiplex PCR, while TCRdb's copy carries only in-frame clones and drops some. The table lists some 97,000 clones, less than 95% of them singletons. Sequencing was performed on CD4+ or CD8+ T cells sorted from blood, taken in a trial of the OX40 agonist ivuxolimab. Receptor source: an adult with an advanced solid tumor such as melanoma, head and neck, liver or kidney cancer.

The rearrangement uses TRBV11-2 and TRBJ2-7; D remains ambiguous. Deletions cut 1 base from V and 1 base from J, with 8 bases between. The CDR3 sequence is 14 residues long. Germline assignment: CDR1 SGHAT and CDR2 FQNNGV. The CDR3 region is CASSLGRDSYEQYF. The CDR3 nucleotides read TGTGCCAGCAGCTTAGGAAGGGATTCCTACGAGCAGTACTTC. Using reference TRBV11-2 and TRBJ2-7 for the parts outside the CDR3, the full variable domain is EAGVAQSPRYKIIEKRQSVAFWCNPISGHATLYWYQQILGQGPKLLIQFQNNGVVDDSQLPKDRFSAERLKGVDSTLKIQPAKLEDSAVYLCASSLGRDSYEQYFGPGTRLTVT.

The chain joins TRBV18 to TRBJ2-7, with 10 bases aligning to TRBD1. Trimming took 2 bases from V and 7 from J; bases not matched to a gene: 14. Looked up from germline, CDR1 is KGHSH and CDR2 is LQKENI. The CDR3 is 17 residues long. Written as DNA, the CDR3 is TGTGCCAGCTCACCATCCGCCTCCGGGACAGGGGCCTCGGAGCAGTACTTC. This translates into CASSPSASGTGASEQYF.

The chain uses TRBV2 and TRBJ2-3; D gene ambiguous. The V end lost 6 bases, the J end lost 0 bases, and 10 bases lay between the germline ends. This CDR3 region has 14 residues. Germline lookup yields CDR1 SNHLY and CDR2 FYNNEI. The CDR3 DNA reads as TGTGCCAGCAGACTTTACGCTAGCACAGATACGCAGTATTTT. It yields the protein CASRLYASTDTQYF. Together with reference TRBV2 and TRBJ2-3, the CDR3 gives the full variable domain: EPEVTQTPSHQVTQMGQEVILRCVPISNHLYFYWYRQILGQKVEFLVSFYNNEISEKSEIFDDQFSVERPDGSNFTLKIRSTKLEDSAMYFCASRLYASTDTQYFGPGTRLTVL.

The table lists this clone with a few counts. This chain connects TRBV10-2 to TRBJ1-5; TRBD1 is a possible D gene (5 bases). V dropped 6 bases and J dropped 2 bases, with 11 bases sitting between them. Germline CDR1 is WSHSY and CDR2 is SAAADI. This CDR3 spans 14 amino acids. CDR3 residues: CASRRGQGNQPQHF. The CDR3 DNA reads as TGCGCCAGCAGGAGAGGACAAGGCAATCAGCCCCAGCATTTT.

With respect to this clone: The sample carries other DNA sequences with the same CDR3. The chain uses TRBV28 and TRBJ1-3; no clear D gene. This CDR3 contains 13 residues. The V gene lost 3 bases and the J gene lost 0 bases, with 3 bases spanning the gap. The V gene's germline CDR1 is MDHEN and CDR2 SYDVKM. CDR3 sequence: CASSLSSGNTIYF. The CDR3 DNA sequence: TGTGCCAGCAGTTTGAGCTCTGGAAACACCATATATTTT.

Comments on this clone: A read error is likely, as this CDR3 ends without the conserved phenylalanine or tryptophan. No DNA is shown, since the ends of the CDR3 on it are uncertain; the CDR3 is the one TCRdb lists. J is TRBJ1-1 and V is TRBV10-1; the table names TRBD1, a call not compared with the DNA. Germline CDR1 WNHNN, CDR2 SYGVQD (reference sequence). The CDR3 numbers 14 amino acids, ends counted. This CDR3 reads CASSESGSTGGNVL.

The rearrangement uses TRBV19 and TRBJ1-5; weak D call: TRBD1 (5 bases). The V and J ends lost 4 bases and 0 bases respectively, with 10 bases between them. The germline gives CDR1 LNHDA, CDR2 SQIVND (reference sequence). CDR3 length: 15 residues. The CDR3 reads CASSRRGYSNQPQHF. The CDR3 DNA follows: TGTGCCAGTAGTAGGCGGGGCTATAGCAATCAGCCCCAGCATTTT.

Comment on this clone: The conserved phenylalanine or tryptophan normally closing the CDR3 is absent here, so this likely arose from a read error. It is unclear where the CDR3 begins or ends on the DNA, so no DNA is shown, and the CDR3 is as TCRdb lists it. The chain is built from TRBV7-2 and TRBJ2-3. The germline V gene has CDR1 SGHTA and CDR2 FQGNSA. With termini counted, the CDR3 has 13 amino acids. This CDR3 is CASSSPPLWGANL.

The rearrangement joins TRBV7-6 to TRBJ2-3; D is uncertain. The CDR3 is made up of 15 amino acids. The V and J ends lost 1 base and 3 bases respectively, with 11 bases between them. Per the germline V gene, CDR1 is SGHVS and CDR2 is FNYEAQ. The CDR3 here is CASSLGGSRTDTQYF. The CDR3 bases are TGTGCCAGCAGCTTAGGGGGTAGCAGGACAGATACGCAGTATTTT.

The DNA of the CDR3 is TGTGCCAGCAGCTCGAGCGGGAGTAGGTTAGATACGCAGTATTTT. Translated: CASSSSGSRLDTQYF. The chain uses TRBV28 and TRBJ2-3; TRBD2 matches at 8 bases. V shed 6 bases, J shed 5 bases, and the junction held 10 bases outside the gene matches. The CDR3 loop spans 15 amino acids. Germline CDR1 reads MDHEN; CDR2 reads SYDVKM. Together with reference TRBV28 and TRBJ2-3, the CDR3 gives the full variable domain: DVKVTQSSRYLVKRTGEKVFLECVQDMDHENMFWYRQDPGLGLRLIYFSYDVKMKEKGDIPEGYSVSREKKERFSLILESASTNQTSMYLCASSSSGSRLDTQYFGPGTRLTVL.

The rearrangement uses TRBV6-5 and TRBJ2-6; D possibly uses TRBD1 or TRBD2 (6 bases each). Trimming removed 6 bases at V and 4 bases at J, with 10 bases between. The germline V gene encodes CDR1 MNHEY and CDR2 SVGAGI. This CDR3 contains 14 residues. In DNA, the CDR3 is TGTGCCAGCAGACGGGGGCTCGGGGCCAACGTCCTGACTTTC. It is translated as CASRRGLGANVLTF.

The chain is built from TRBV18 and TRBJ2-7; D could derive from TRBD1 or TRBD2 (5 bases each). Germline-derived CDR1 and CDR2 are KGHSH and LQKENI. CDR3 length: 13 amino acids. V was cut by 2 bases and J by 5 bases, with 10 bases left in between. The CDR3 DNA reads TGTGCCAGCTCACCAAACGGGGCCGACGAGCAGTACTTC. Translated: CASSPNGADEQYF.

This chain uses TRBV6-4 with TRBJ1-2, with D possibly being TRBD1 (5 bases). The germline gives CDR1 MRHNA, CDR2 SNTAGT. Trimming left V 0 bases short and J 0 bases short, with 14 bases between. The CDR3 contains 17 residues. The chain's CDR3 is CASSDSSTEMTNYGYTF. The DNA of the CDR3 is TGTGCCAGCAGTGACTCGTCGACAGAAATGACTAACTATGGCTACACCTTC.

V is TRBV30 and J is TRBJ1-1; D gene ambiguous. The CDR3 totals 13 residues. CDR1 and CDR2 (germline): GTSNPN, SVGIG (reference sequence). V was pared by 5 bases and J by 1 base, with 11 bases between. CDR3 region: CAWSRGGNTEAFF. CDR3 DNA sequence: TGTGCCTGGTCGCGGGGAGGGAACACTGAAGCTTTCTTT. Looking up the rest from reference TRBV30 and TRBJ1-1 gives the full variable domain: SQTIHQWPATLVQPVGSPLSLECTVEGTSNPNLYWYRQAAGRGLQLLFYSVGIGQISSEVPQNLSASRPQDRQFILSSKKLLLSDSGFYLCAWSRGGNTEAFFGQGTRLTVV.

The chain employs TRBV6-5 and TRBJ1-2; TRBD1 is a possible D gene (6 bases). CDR3 length: 13 residues. The germline V gene has CDR1 MNHEY and CDR2 SVGAGI. V was trimmed by 2 bases and J by 8 bases, leaving 12 bases between them. The CDR3 region is CASSYGQGRGYTF. The CDR3, as DNA: TGTGCCAGCAGTTACGGGCAGGGGAGGGGCTACACCTTC.

V is TRBV12-2 and J is TRBJ2-2; TRBD1, as called in the table, went unchecked against the DNA. TRBV12-2 is designated a pseudogene. CDR3 length equals 18 residues. This CDR3 reads CASRLAWDRGSNTGELFF. DNA of the CDR3: TGTGCAAGTCGCTTAGCATGGGACAGGGGGTCTAACACCGGGGAGCTGTTTTTT.

The V and J genes are TRBV5-1 and TRBJ2-7, with 11 bases that match TRBD1. The CDR3 consists of 18 residues. V trimming: 0 bases; J trimming: 1 base; junction bases outside the gene matches: 9. CDR1 is SGHRS, CDR2 YFSETQ, per germline. CDR3 nucleotide sequence: TGCGCCAGCAGCTTGGCCCTAATGGGACAGGGGGTGTCCTACGAGCAGTACTTC. Translating it yields CASSLALMGQGVSYEQYF.

The chain joins TRBV7-9 to TRBJ2-5; the D is unclear. With 1 base removed from V and 2 bases from J, the gap between germline ends came to 5 bases. The CDR3 runs 13 residues. Germline V gene sequence: CDR1 SEHNR, CDR2 FQNEAQ (reference sequence). Here the CDR3 DNA reads TGTGCCAGCAGCTTAGGCAGACAAGAGACCCAGTACTTC. This sequence encodes CASSLGRQETQYF. The full variable domain, with the rest looked up from reference TRBV7-9 and TRBJ2-5, is DTGVSQNPRHKITKRGQNVTFRCDPISEHNRLYWYRQTLGQGPEFLTYFQNEAQLEKSRLLSDRFSAERPKGSFSTLEIQRTEQGDSAMYLCASSLGRQETQYFGPGTRLLVL.